A single sample is the source of the 3 T cell receptor beta chains below, sequenced in a study of CD4 T cells in relation to SARS-CoV-2 and coronaviruses. Sequencing used immunoSEQ multiplex PCR; TCRdb keeps in-frame clones, though not all of them. This table holds 35,000 to 40,000 clones, approximately 90% found once. The specimen sequenced was memory CD4+ T cells from PBMCs. Source of these receptors: an adult with COVID-19.

This clone was recorded once. This chain links TRBV2 with TRBJ1-2; D might be TRBD1 (5 bases). Trimming took off 6 bases at V and 7 bases at J, with 18 bases between the two ends. Looked up from germline, CDR1 is SNHLY and CDR2 is FYNNEI. The CDR3 sequence is 14 residues long. The CDR3 bases are TGTGCCAGCAGGACCCCTAGGGGCCTGGGTGGCTACACCTTC. Residues: CASRTPRGLGGYTF.

The rearrangement joins TRBV2 to TRBJ2-7; D unclear. The V gene's germline CDR1 is SNHLY and CDR2 FYNNEI. The CDR3 contains 12 residues. V lost 5 bases to trimming and J lost 2 bases, with 7 bases between them. The CDR3 sequence: CASSIEAYEQYF. CDR3 sequence (DNA): TGTGCCAGCAGTATAGAAGCCTACGAGCAGTACTTC.

This clone was recorded once. V is TRBV19 and J is TRBJ1-2; 12 bases line up with TRBD1. CDR3 size: 15 residues. With V trimmed by 10 bases and J by 6 bases, 12 bases remained unmatched. Germline CDR1 reads LNHDA; CDR2 reads SQIVND (reference sequence). CDR3 nucleotide sequence: TGTGCCACACGCAATCCTGGGACAGGGGGCAATGGCTACACCTTC. It yields the protein CATRNPGTGGNGYTF. Variable domain in full (rest from reference TRBV19 and TRBJ1-2): DGGITQSPKYLFRKEGQNVTLSCEQNLNHDAMYWYRQDPGQGLRLIYYSQIVNDFQKGDIAEGYSVSREKKESFPLTVTSAQKNPTAFYLCATRNPGTGGNGYTFGSGTRLTVV.